The TCR beta chain under discussion was sequenced for a study of T cells in Graves' hyperthyroidism and ophthalmopathy. For the study at large: At initial diagnosis, before any treatment had begun, peripheral blood was obtained. Study-wide points: Ophthalmopathy prediction by the model preceded onset by a median approximately six months. Blood also held most thyroid clonotypes expanded beyond 0.001.

V was shortened by 4 bases and J by 2 bases, with 9 bases between the two germline ends. CDR1 LGHDT and CDR2 YNNKEL come from the germline V gene (reference sequence). This CDR3 comprises 13 residues. Worth noting for this clonotype: The target antigen is unknown.

Amplified TCR beta CDR3 regions derived from RNA transcripts. Using the HTBI primer set, a first-round RT-PCR was run on the TCR CDR3. MiXCR was run by TCRdb on the multiplex PCR reads, yielding one entry per CDR3 protein. The repertoire consists of around 690,000 distinct CDR3 sequences, with approximately 15% occurring once and the leading ten covering roughly a sixth. Source material: blood. The sequence was obtained from a man aged 50 to 60 with Graves' hyperthyroidism. The chain combines TRBV3-1 with TRBJ2-7; possible D gene TRBD2, 5 bases. In DNA form, the CDR3 reads TGTGCCAGCAGCCTCTTCGGGACCTACGAGCAGTACTTC. It encodes CASSLFGTYEQYF.